This T cell receptor beta chain originates from a study of siplizumab effects on memory and regulatory T cells (dated by TCRdb to the late 2010s). Some background on the complete study: The study looked at the effect of siplizumab, an anti-CD2 antibody, on alloreactive T-cell subsets in allogeneic mixed lymphocyte reactions made from human PBMCs. Beyond this particular receptor, the publication reports: Because sequences at frequencies below about 10^-5 were poorly captured, only a minor fraction of alloreactive clones could be mapped back to unstimulated subsets. Siplizumab significantly lowered the cumulative frequency of alloreactive sequences that could be traced to unstimulated CD4+ memory T cells. Unstimulated naive T cells appeared more diverse than memory T cells, and naive cells seemed to contribute substantially to the alloresponse. For roughly 80-95% of proliferating CD4+ or CD8+ clones, no naive or memory phenotype could be assigned. Of the alloreactive CD4+ clones that could be mapped, the Treg-derived share averaged about 63% with siplizumab compared with around 27% in control reactions. Whether proliferating Tregs from siplizumab cultures were suppressive was not functionally confirmed.

The library was built by means of the immunoSEQ multiplex PCR assay. Approximately 100,000 TCR templates per sample were assayed on the deep sequencing platform. Genomic DNA extracted from sorted T cells was the material used for TCRbeta CDR3 sequencing. As for the original processing: Clonal analysis of TCRbeta CDR3 data was done in the R programming language. Alloreactive CD4+ and CD8+ clones were defined by comparing unstimulated samples with post-reaction CFSE-low samples. Alloreactive CD4+ clones were assigned to regulatory or non-regulatory origin by matching sequences to sorted unstimulated Treg and non-Treg repertoires. The table was pulled from immuneACCESS by TCRdb, which kept in-frame rearrangements only. Such tables lose some clones; where checked, under half of the loss comes from unresolved V genes, and the rest has no known cause. From that table come the V and J calls and clone size; the DNA was used to work out D and trimming. In this sample the table shows some 97,000 clones, 94% of which occur a single time. The ten largest clones take up about 0.6% of the sample.

Note on this clone: No cognate antigen has been identified for it. No qualities accompany the bases; no much larger clone lies one base away.

The CDR3 measures 14 amino acids from cysteine to phenylalanine. Only the CDR3 portion is preserved as DNA: 42 bases, with reading frame beginning at the first base. CDR1 and CDR2 (WNHNN, SYGVQD) derive from the germline V gene (reference sequence). V has 4 bases trimmed and J has 5 bases trimmed; junction bases matching no gene number 6. Sorted unstimulated T cells and proliferating T cells recovered from mixed lymphocyte reactions were subjected to TCRbeta CDR3 sequencing. Fresh whole blood from about 10 HLA-typed healthy donors served as the source for isolating PBMCs. To map where alloreactive clones came from, CD4+ regulatory T cells in the unstimulated state were FACS-sorted.

The TCR originated in a human donor in good health. Recombination connected TRBV10-1 to TRBJ2-5; 8 middle bases align to TRBD2. The sequenced sample was Tregs sorted from blood. Read as DNA, the sequence is TGCGCCAGCAGTGGGGGCGGGAGGCCGGAGACCCAGTACTTC. This translates into CASSGGGRPETQYF.